These 6 T cell receptor beta chains were sequenced from one sample in a study of blood T cell repertoires in COVID-19 (dated by TCRdb to about 2020). Libraries were built with the immunoSEQ multiplex PCR assay. Not all clones reach the TCRdb copy of this immuneACCESS table, which keeps in-frame sequences only. Checked studies attribute under half of the gap to unresolved V genes and leave the rest unexplained. The sample data list about 240,000 clones, and around 81% of these were observed just once. Around 2% of the sample is held by the ten biggest clonotypes. The specimen sequenced was peripheral blood. The origin of the receptors is a man aged 25-45 years who had recovered from COVID-19.

The rearrangement joins TRBV7-3 to TRBJ1-2; the match to TRBD1 covers 8 bases. Germline CDR1 reads SGHTA; CDR2 reads FQGTGA. The CDR3 has 17 amino acids. The J segment lost 4 bases and the V segment lost 4 bases, leaving 14 bases of the junction unmatched. CDR3 nucleotides: TGTGCCAGCAGCTCCGACGGCGGGGGACAGGAAAGCTATGGCTACACCTTC. Translation gives CASSSDGGGQESYGYTF.

The CDR3 loop reads CATRGDRTNEKLFF. The CDR3 coding sequence is TGTGCCACCAGGGGAGATCGAACTAATGAAAAACTGTTTTTT. J is TRBJ1-4 and V is TRBV15; the D is unclear. Germline CDR1 LNHNV, CDR2 YYDKDF (reference sequence). Trimming removed 6 bases at V and 1 base at J, with 9 bases between. The CDR3 has 14 amino acids.

The rearrangement links TRBV7-8 to TRBJ2-3; D is uncertain. This CDR3 has 15 amino acids. CDR1 SGHVS and CDR2 FQNEAQ come from the germline V gene. The V and J ends lost 0 bases and 6 bases respectively, with 13 bases between them. Written as DNA, the CDR3 is TGTGCCAGCAGCTTAGCCCAGAGCTTTAGCGATACGCAGTATTTT. It yields the protein CASSLAQSFSDTQYF. The entire variable domain, with the rest obtained from reference TRBV7-8 and TRBJ2-3, is as follows: GAGVSQSPRYKVAKRGQDVALRCDPISGHVSLFWYQQALGQGPEFLTYFQNEAQLDKSGLPSDRFFAERPEGSVSTLKIQRTQQEDSAVYLCASSLAQSFSDTQYFGPGTRLTVL.

The rearrangement links TRBV6-5 to TRBJ2-5; D may be TRBD1 (5 bases). This CDR3 contains 14 residues. V lost 2 bases and J lost 4, with 11 bases in between. From germline, CDR1 is MNHEY and CDR2 SVGAGI. In DNA form, the CDR3 reads TGTGCCAGCAGTTACACAGACCAGGGAGAGACCCAGTACTTC. Amino acids: CASSYTDQGETQYF.

This clone was picked up a small number of times. CDR3 region: CASSTRGPNTEAFF. CDR3 coding DNA: TGTGCCAGCAGTACCCGGGGTCCGAACACTGAAGCTTTCTTT. The chain uses TRBV2 and TRBJ1-1; D is uncertain. V was shortened by 5 bases and J by 1 base, with 11 bases between the two germline ends. CDR1 SNHLY and CDR2 FYNNEI come from the germline V gene. This CDR3 has 14 amino acids.

In the case of this clone: Other DNA sequences in the same sample also yield this CDR3. The chain links TRBV29-1 to TRBJ2-7; 10 bases are a match to TRBD1. Trimming removed 7 bases from V and 6 bases from J; junction bases left unmatched: 6. This CDR3 region has 12 residues. Germline CDR1 SQVTM, CDR2 ANQGSEA. CDR3 coding DNA: TGCAGCGGCGGGACAGGGGAAGGCGAGCAGTACTTC. Translated: CSGGTGEGEQYF.